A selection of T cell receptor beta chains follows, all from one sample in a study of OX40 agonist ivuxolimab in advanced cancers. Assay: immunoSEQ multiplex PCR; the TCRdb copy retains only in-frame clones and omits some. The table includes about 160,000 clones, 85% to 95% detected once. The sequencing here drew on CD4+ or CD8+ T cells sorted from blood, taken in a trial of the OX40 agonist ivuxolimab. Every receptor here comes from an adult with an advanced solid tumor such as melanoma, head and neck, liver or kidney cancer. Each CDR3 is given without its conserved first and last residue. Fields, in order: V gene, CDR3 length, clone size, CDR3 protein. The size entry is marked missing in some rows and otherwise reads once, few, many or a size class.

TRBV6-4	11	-	ASSPEAGGELF
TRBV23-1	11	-	ASSQGHRVSQH
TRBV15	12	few	ATSRDQDYSPLH
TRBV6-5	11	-	ASRGSPHNEQF
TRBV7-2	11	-	ASSSGANEKLF
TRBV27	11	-	ASSLRPADGYT
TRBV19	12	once	ASSIPGGSTEAF
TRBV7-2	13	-	ASSPLGLSGNTIY
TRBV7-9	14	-	ASSPSGTGAYQPQH
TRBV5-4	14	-	ASSLEAPYSGNTIY
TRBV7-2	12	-	ASSPGGGPYEQY
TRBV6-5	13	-	ASSSPGQGIYGYT
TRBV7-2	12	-	ASSLQQKNSPLH
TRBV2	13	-	ASKGTGGSQETQY
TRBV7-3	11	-	ASSPGQGTEAF
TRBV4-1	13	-	ASSQPTSRMGEQY
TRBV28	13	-	APKWGATSNQPQH
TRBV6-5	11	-	ASRKRDYYEQY
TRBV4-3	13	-	ASSQELGGRYGYT
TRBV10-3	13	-	AISEKEAGANVLT
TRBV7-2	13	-	ASSLPAGGSDTQY
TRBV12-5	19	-	ASGLVLLASGGPKVPYEQY
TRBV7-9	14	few	ASSLLVTGATDTQY
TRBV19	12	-	ASSPRQDTGELF
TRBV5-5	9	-	ASSLVQEQY
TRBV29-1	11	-	SVEVGQGYGYT